A single TCR beta chain is shown here with its context. This entry belongs to a study of CD8 T cells in Susac syndrome. Germline V lookup: CDR1 SGHDN, CDR2 FVKESK. The J segment lost 1 base and the V segment lost 0 bases, leaving 8 bases of the junction unmatched. The CDR3 sequence is 18 residues long. RNA totalling about 0.5 to 1 ug underwent reverse transcription with random hexamers. TCRdb re-called the immunoSEQ multiplex PCR reads with MiXCR, one entry per CDR3 protein. Among about 430,000 distinct CDR3 sequences listed, approximately 89% were seen once. What was sequenced was CD8+ T cells from PBMCs. This chain links TRBV14 with TRBJ1-1, with TRBD1 identical over 10 bases. The source is a human donor with multiple sclerosis. CDR3 region: CASSQESPGQGTNTEAFF. CDR3 bases: TGTGCCAGCAGCCAAGAGAGCCCGGGACAGGGGACGAACACTGAAGCTTTCTTT. The entire variable domain, with the rest obtained from reference TRBV14 and TRBJ1-1, is as follows: EAGVTQFPSHSVIEKGQTVTLRCDPISGHDNLYWYRRVMGKEIKFLLHFVKESKQDESGMPNNRFLAERTGGTYSTLKVQPAELEDSGVYFCASSQESPGQGTNTEAFFGQGTRLTVV.